This section outlines one T cell receptor beta chain sequence together with its context. Its target is unknown. V dropped 3 bases and J dropped 9; count of bases not matched to a gene: 20. From germline, CDR1 is LNHDA and CDR2 SQIVND (reference sequence). The CDR3 contains 19 residues. These data come from a study of OX40 agonist ivuxolimab in advanced cancers. Data came from immunoSEQ multiplex PCR; TCRdb stores just in-frame clones and leaves some out. Of 65,000 to 95,000 clones detected, 70% to 90% appear once; the ten largest clones hold 0.65% to 0.95%. Whole-study findings and limits: Antigens targeted by the expanded peripheral T cells were not determined.

The TCR sequence derives from an adult with an advanced solid tumor such as melanoma, head and neck, liver or kidney cancer. The chain is built from TRBV19 and TRBJ2-1; TRBD2 matches at 10 bases. The sample consisted of CD4+ or CD8+ T cells sorted from blood, taken in a trial of the OX40 agonist ivuxolimab. CDR3 protein: CASSIASGSTIRPNLEQFF. The CDR3 DNA is TGTGCCAGTAGTATTGCTAGCGGGAGCACAATCCGCCCCAATCTTGAGCAGTTCTTC.